The 2 T cell receptor beta chains below come from one sample, sequenced in a study of PD-L1 blockade in urothelial cancer (dated by TCRdb to the late 2010s). Library creation used the immunoSEQ multiplex PCR assay. TCRdb stores this immuneACCESS table with in-frame sequences only. Part of the clones is absent; in the studies checked, under half of the shortfall reflects unresolved V genes, and no reason is known for the rest. This sample gives tens of thousands of clones in total; 86% of them show up just once. The top ten clonotypes cover 16% of the sample. The source was PBMCs, collected around atezolizumab (anti-PD-L1) treatment. The receptors originated from a man aged 60-69 years with urothelial cancer.

This clone was seen more than once but under ten times. This chain's CDR3 is CASSQVVGGTLHF. CDR3 in DNA: TGCGCCAGCAGCCAAGTTGTAGGGGGAACCCTCCACTTT. The chain couples TRBV4-1 to TRBJ1-6, with a possible D match to TRBD1 (6 bases). V was trimmed by 1 base and J by 14 bases, leaving 12 bases between them. CDR1 and CDR2 from the germline V gene are MGHRA and YSYEKL. This CDR3 contains 13 residues.

The rearrangement links TRBV7-2 to TRBJ2-1; tentative D call: TRBD1 (5 bases). Trimming pared 4 bases from V and 7 bases from J, leaving 14 bases between. The CDR3 has 14 amino acids. Germline CDR1 SGHTA, CDR2 FQGNSA. The CDR3 nucleotides are TGTGCCAGCAGCTCTTTAGGGGTTGATAATGAGCAGTTCTTC. This translates into CASSSLGVDNEQFF.